This T cell receptor (beta chain) was recorded in a study of blood T cell repertoires in COVID-19. Study at large: Collection of acute and convalescent COVID-19 samples took place in the United States, Italy and Spain.

As handled by the study authors: How many nucleated cells were present was estimated from reference gene primer amplification. Data came from immunoSEQ multiplex PCR; TCRdb stores just in-frame clones and leaves some out. The V and J calls and clone size are taken from that table; D and trimming were inferred from the DNA. The sample consists of more than 150,000 clones, approximately 87% of them appearing once. The CDR3 has 14 residues. Germline V lookup: CDR1 MRHNA, CDR2 SNTAGT. V dropped 2 bases and J dropped 4 bases, with 9 bases sitting between them. The sequence came from a woman under 30 who had recovered from COVID-19. Sequenced input: peripheral blood. This sequence joins TRBV6-4 and TRBJ2-1; D remains unclear. Written as DNA, the CDR3 is TGTGCCAGCAGTGACAGTCACATTTACAATGAGCAGTTCTTC. Translating gives CASSDSHIYNEQFF.